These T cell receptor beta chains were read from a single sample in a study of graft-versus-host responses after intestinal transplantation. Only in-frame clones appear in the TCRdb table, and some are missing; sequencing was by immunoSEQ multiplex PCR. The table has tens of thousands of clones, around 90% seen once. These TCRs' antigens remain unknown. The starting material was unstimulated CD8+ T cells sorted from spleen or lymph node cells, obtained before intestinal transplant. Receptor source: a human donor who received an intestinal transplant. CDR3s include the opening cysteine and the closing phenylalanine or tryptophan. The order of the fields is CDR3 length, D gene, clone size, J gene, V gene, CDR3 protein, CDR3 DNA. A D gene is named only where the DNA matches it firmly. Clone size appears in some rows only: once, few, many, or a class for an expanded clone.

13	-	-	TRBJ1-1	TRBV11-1	CASSLRGSDEAFF	TGTGCCAGCAGCTTACGAGGGAGTGATGAAGCTTTCTTT
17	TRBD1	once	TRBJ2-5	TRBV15	CATSRPPGTGDQETQYF	TGTGCCACCAGCAGACCTCCAGGGACAGGAGACCAAGAGACCCAGTACTTC
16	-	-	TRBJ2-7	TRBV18	CASSPGFRGSAYEQYF	TGTGCCAGCTCGCCGGGTTTTCGGGGAAGCGCCTACGAGCAGTACTTC
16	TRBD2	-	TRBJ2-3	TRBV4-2	CASSQPAAGAADTQYF	TGTGCCAGCAGCCAACCCGCAGCGGGAGCTGCAGATACGCAGTATTTT
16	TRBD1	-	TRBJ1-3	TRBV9	CASSSRAGGPGNTIYF	TGTGCCAGCAGCTCCCGGGCAGGGGGCCCCGGAAACACCATATATTTT
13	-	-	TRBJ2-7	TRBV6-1	CASSAVAAYEQYF	TGTGCCAGCAGTGCGGTCGCCGCCTACGAGCAGTACTTC
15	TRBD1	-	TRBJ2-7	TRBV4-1	CASSQENRGVNEQYF	TGCGCCAGCAGCCAAGAAAACAGGGGAGTAAACGAGCAGTACTTC
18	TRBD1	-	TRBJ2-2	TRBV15	CATSSKDRVQSNTGELFF	TGTGCCACCAGCAGCAAGGACAGGGTACAATCGAACACCGGGGAGCTGTTTTTT
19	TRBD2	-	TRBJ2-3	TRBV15	CATRPGRDDGTTSTDTQYF	TGTGCCACACGGCCCGGGAGGGATGACGGTACAACTAGCACAGATACGCAGTATTTT
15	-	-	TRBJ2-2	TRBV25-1	CASRPWGENTGELFF	TGTGCCAGCCGCCCCTGGGGGGAAAACACCGGGGAGCTGTTTTTT
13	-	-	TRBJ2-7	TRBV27	CASRSESSYEQYF	TGTGCCAGCAGAAGTGAGAGCTCCTACGAGCAGTACTTC
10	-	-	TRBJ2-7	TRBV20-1	CSASIPEQYF	TGCAGTGCTAGTATTCCCGAGCAGTACTTC
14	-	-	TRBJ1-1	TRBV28	CASSGAGVNTEAFF	TGTGCCAGCAGTGGCGCCGGGGTGAACACTGAAGCTTTCTTT
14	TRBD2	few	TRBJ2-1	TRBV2	CASSGTGGSDEQFF	TGTGCCAGCAGCGGGACTGGCGGGAGTGATGAGCAGTTCTTC
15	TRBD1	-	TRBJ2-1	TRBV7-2	CASSLTGGDYNEQFF	TGTGCCAGCAGCTTGACAGGGGGGGACTACAATGAGCAGTTCTTC
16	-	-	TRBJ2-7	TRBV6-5	CASSYSGQQPTYEQYF	TGTGCCAGCAGTTACTCCGGACAACAACCGACCTACGAGCAGTACTTC
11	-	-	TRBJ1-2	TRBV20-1	CSARSVWGYTF	TGCAGTGCTAGATCGGTGTGGGGCTACACCTTC